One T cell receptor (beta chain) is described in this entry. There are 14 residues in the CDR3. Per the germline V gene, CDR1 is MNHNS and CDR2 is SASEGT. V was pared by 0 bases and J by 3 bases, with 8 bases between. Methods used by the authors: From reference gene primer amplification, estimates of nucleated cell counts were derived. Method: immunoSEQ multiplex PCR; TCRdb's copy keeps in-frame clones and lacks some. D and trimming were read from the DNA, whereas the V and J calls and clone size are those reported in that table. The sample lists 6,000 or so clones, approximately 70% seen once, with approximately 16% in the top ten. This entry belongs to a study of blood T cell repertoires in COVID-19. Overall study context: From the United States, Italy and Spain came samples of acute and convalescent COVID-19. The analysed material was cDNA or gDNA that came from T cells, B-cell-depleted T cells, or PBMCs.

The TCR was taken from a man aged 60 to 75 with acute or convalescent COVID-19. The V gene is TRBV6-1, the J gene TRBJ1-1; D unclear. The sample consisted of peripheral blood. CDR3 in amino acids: CASSEAEGYTEAFF. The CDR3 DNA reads TGTGCCAGCAGTGAAGCTGAGGGTTACACTGAAGCTTTCTTT.